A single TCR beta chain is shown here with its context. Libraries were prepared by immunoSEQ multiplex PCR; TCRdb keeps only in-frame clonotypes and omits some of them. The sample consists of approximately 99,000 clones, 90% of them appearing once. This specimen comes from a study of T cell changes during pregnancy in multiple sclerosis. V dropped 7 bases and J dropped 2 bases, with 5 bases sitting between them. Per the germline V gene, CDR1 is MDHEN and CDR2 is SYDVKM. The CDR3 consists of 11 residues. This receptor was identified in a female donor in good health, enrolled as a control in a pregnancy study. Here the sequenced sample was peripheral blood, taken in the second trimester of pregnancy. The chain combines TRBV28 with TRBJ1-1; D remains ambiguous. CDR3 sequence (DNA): TGTGCCAGCACCCAAAACACTGAAGCTTTCTTT. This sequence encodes CASTQNTEAFF. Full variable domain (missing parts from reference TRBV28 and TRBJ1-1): DVKVTQSSRYLVKRTGEKVFLECVQDMDHENMFWYRQDPGLGLRLIYFSYDVKMKEKGDIPEGYSVSREKKERFSLILESASTNQTSMYLCASTQNTEAFFGQGTRLTVV.